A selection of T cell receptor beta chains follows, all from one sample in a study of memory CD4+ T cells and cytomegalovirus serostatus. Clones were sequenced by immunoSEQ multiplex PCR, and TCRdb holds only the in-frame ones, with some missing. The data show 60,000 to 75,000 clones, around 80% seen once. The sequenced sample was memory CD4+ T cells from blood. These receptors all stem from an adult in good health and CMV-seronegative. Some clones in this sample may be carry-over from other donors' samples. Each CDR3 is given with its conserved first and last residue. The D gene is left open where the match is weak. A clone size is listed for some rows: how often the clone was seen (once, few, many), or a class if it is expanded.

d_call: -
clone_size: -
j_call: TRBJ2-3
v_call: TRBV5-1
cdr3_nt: TGCGCCAGCAGCTTGGAACTTGCGACAGATACGCAGTATTTT
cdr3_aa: CASSLELATDTQYF

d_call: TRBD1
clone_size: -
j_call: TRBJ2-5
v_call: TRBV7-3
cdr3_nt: TGTGCCAGCAGCTCTGCAGGGGGCCGAGAGACCCAGTACTTC
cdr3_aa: CASSSAGGRETQYF

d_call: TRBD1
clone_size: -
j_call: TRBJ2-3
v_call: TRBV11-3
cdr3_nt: TGTGCCAGCAGCTCGGGACAGGGGCCCACAGATACGCAGTATTTT
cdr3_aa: CASSSGQGPTDTQYF

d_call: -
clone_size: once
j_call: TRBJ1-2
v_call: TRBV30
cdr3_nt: TGTGCCTGGAGTGTAGGTTGGCGGCACAGCGGCTACACCTTC
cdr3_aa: CAWSVGWRHSGYTF

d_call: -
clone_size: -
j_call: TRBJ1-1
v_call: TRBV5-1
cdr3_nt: TGCGCCAGCAGCTTGGAAATGGGAGTGAACACTGAAGCTTTCTTT
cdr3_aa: CASSLEMGVNTEAFF

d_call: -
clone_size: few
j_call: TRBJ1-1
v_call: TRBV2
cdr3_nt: TGTGCCAGCAGTGGACGGGGGAACACTGAAGCTTTCTTT
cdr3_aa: CASSGRGNTEAFF

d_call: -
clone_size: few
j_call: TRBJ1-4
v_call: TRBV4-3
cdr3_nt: TGCGCCAGCAGCCACGCAGACAGCCGGGGGGAAAAACTGTTTTTT
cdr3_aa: CASSHADSRGEKLFF

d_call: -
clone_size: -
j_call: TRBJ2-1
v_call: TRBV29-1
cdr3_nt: TGCAGCGTTGTAGCCAGCGCTGACGCGAGGAAGCAGTTCTTC
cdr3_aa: CSVVASADARKQFF

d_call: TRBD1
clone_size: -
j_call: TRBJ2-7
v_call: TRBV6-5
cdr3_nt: TGTGCCAGCAGGCGACAGGGCTCCTACGAGCAGTACTTC
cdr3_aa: CASRRQGSYEQYF

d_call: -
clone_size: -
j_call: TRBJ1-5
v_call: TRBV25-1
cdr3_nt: TGTGCCAGCAGTGAAACGGCAGGGGAGGCGCCCCAGCATTTT
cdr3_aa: CASSETAGEAPQHF

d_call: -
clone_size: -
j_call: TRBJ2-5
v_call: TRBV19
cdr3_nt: TGTGCCAGTAGTCGCGGGACTGGCGAGACCCAGTACTTC
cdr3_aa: CASSRGTGETQYF

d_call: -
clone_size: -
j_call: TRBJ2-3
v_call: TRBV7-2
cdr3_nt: TGTGCCAGCAGCTCCACAGGATTCACAGATACGCAGTATTTT
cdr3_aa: CASSSTGFTDTQYF

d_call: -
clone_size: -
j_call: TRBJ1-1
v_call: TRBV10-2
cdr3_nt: TGCGCCAGCAGTGACCACTACGGGAGAAACACTGAAGCTTTCTTT
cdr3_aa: CASSDHYGRNTEAFF

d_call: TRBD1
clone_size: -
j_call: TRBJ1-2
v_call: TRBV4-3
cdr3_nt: TGCGCCAGCAGCCAAGTTCCCTTGGACAGGGGAGGCGATGGCTACACCTTC
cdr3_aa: CASSQVPLDRGGDGYTF

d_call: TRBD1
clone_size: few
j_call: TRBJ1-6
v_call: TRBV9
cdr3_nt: TGTGCCAGCAGACGTGACACCGGGACAGGGGTTTCACCCCTCCACTTT
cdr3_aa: CASRRDTGTGVSPLHF

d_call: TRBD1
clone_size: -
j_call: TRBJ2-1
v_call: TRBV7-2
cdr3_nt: TGTGCCAGCAGCTTATTATTCTCGGGGACAGGGCGTACCAATGAGCAGTTCTTC
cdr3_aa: CASSLLFSGTGRTNEQFF

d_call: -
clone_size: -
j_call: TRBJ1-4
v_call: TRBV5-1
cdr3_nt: TGCGCCAGCAGCTTGACTGACAGCCTGCGGGAAAAACTGTTTTTT
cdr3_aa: CASSLTDSLREKLFF

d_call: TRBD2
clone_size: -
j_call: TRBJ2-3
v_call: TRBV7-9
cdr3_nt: TGTGCCAGCAGCCCAGGACTAGCGGGAGGGGCGGATACGCAGTATTTT
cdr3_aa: CASSPGLAGGADTQYF

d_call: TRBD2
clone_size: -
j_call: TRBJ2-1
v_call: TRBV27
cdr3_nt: TGTGCCAGCAGTTGGCTAGCGGGAGGTAATGAGCAGTTCTTC
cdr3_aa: CASSWLAGGNEQFF

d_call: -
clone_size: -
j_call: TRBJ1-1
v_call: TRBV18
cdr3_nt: TGTGCCAGCTCACCATTCGACAGCGCCTTGAACACTGAAGCTTTCTTT
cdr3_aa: CASSPFDSALNTEAFF

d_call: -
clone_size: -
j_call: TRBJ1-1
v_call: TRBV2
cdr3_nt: TGTGCCAGCAGCCCAGGGAGTCCTAGGGCTTTCTTT
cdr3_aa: CASSPGSPRAFF

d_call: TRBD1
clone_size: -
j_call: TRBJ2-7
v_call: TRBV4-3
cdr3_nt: TGCGCCAGCAGCCAAAACGGTCCAGGGGGCTACGAGCAGTACTTC
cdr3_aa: CASSQNGPGGYEQYF

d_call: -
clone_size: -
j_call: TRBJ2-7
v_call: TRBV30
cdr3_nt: TGTGCCTGGAGTCGGGGGTACGAGCAGTACTTC
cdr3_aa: CAWSRGYEQYF

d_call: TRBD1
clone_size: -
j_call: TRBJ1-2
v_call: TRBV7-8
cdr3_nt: TGTGCCAGCAGCTCACGGACAGGAATGGGTGGCTACACCTTC
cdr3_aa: CASSSRTGMGGYTF

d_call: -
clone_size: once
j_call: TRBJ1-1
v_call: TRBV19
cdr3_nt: TGTGCCACTGTAGTGGTTAGGGGCGGATGGACTGAAGCTTTCTTT
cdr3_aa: CATVVVRGGWTEAFF

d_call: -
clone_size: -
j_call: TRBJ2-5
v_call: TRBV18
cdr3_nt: TGTGCCAGCTCACCACAAGAGATCGTGGAGACCCAGTACTTC
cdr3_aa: CASSPQEIVETQYF